This T cell receptor beta chain was captured by sequencing in a study of beta chain features in type 1 diabetes. Overall study results and limits: People with Type 1 diabetes carried modestly yet significantly shorter TCRB CDR3s in all four CD4+ subsets. PCR might favor shorter templates, but any such skew would affect patients and controls equally.

Each of the sorted populations had a purity greater than 95%. In its sample, this clone was seen a few times. Its specificity is unknown. Expressed TCRB transcripts were sequenced, since all the RNA that had been isolated was reverse transcribed. The data were produced by immunoSEQ multiplex PCR, yet TCRdb's version contains in-frame clones alone and is incomplete. The sample contains 250,000 to 300,000 clones, roughly an eighth of which appear only once. There are 17 residues in the CDR3. Deletions cut 4 bases from V and 1 base from J, with 16 bases between. Germline CDR1 and CDR2: LGHNA and YSLEER. The TCR sequence derives from a man aged 25-45 years with type 1 diabetes. Sequences were obtained from naive CD4+ T cells from blood. The chain is built from TRBV4-3 and TRBJ2-2; D might be TRBD2 (6 bases). CDR3 nucleotides: TGCGCCAGCAGCCTGGGCTCCGGGACTTTGAACACCGGGGAGCTGTTTTTT. It codes for CASSLGSGTLNTGELFF.